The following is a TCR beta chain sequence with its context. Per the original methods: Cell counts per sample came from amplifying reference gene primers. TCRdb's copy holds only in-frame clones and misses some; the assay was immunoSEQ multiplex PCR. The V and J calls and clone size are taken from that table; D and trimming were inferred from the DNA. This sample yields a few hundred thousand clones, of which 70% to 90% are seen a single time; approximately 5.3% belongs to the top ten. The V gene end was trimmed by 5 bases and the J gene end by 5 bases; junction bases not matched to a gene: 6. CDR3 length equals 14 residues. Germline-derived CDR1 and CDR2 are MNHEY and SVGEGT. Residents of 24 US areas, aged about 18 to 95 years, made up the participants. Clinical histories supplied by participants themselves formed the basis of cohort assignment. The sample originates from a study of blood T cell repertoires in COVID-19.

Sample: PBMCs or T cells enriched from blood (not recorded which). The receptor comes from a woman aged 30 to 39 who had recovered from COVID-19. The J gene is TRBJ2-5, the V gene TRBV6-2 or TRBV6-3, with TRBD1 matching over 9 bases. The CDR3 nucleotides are TGTGCCAGCAGTGGACAGGGGCGTGTGGAGACCCAGTACTTC. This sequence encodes CASSGQGRVETQYF.